The source of this T cell receptor (beta chain) is a study of beta chain features in type 1 diabetes. Across the study: Age, gender, cell numbers and subset yield matched between patients and controls.

The isolated RNA, all of it, was reverse transcribed, so expressed TCRB transcripts were what got sequenced. Repertoires were generated with immunoSEQ multiplex PCR, while TCRdb's copy carries only in-frame clones and drops some. The table has 330,000 or so clones, around 20% seen once; the top ten hold about 0.044%. In the case of this clone: Its antigen is unknown.

Germline V gene data show CDR1 as MNHNY and CDR2 as SVGAGI (reference sequence). CDR3 size: 16 residues. V dropped 6 bases and J dropped 5; count of bases not matched to a gene: 9. Researchers reported sorting CD4+ naive, central memory, regulatory and stem cell-like memory cells via CD45RO/CCR7/CD25/CD127/CD95/CD27. Whole-study findings and limits: Within each of all four CD4+ subsets, Type 1 diabetes patients had TCRB CDR3s that were moderately but significantly shorter. Naive, central memory and regulatory TCRB repertoires appeared more similar among patients than healthy donors.

Sequenced input: naive CD4+ T cells from blood. The TCR sequence derives from a woman under 30 in good health. The chain links TRBV6-6 to TRBJ2-1, with 11 positions matching TRBD2. CDR3 bases: TGTGCCAGCAGGGACCTAGCGGGAGGAAGGAACAATGAGCAGTTCTTC. Translated, it gives CASRDLAGGRNNEQFF.